This T cell receptor (beta chain) was sequenced during a study of response to subunit inactivated influenza vaccine. The V end was cut by 6 bases, the J end by 2 bases, with 16 bases between. This CDR3 region has 15 residues. CDR1 is SNHLY and CDR2 is FYNNEI in the germline V gene. TCRdb analysed the RT-PCR reads with MiXCR anew, one entry per CDR3 protein. The sample consists of 500,000 to 600,000 distinct CDR3 sequences, 11% of them appearing once. This clonotype turned up a few times. These records were also assigned to another study, of T cells expressing NK-cell markers. That report adds: The cDNA for TCR beta came from 5'RACE template switching with UMIs.

Material: PBMCs from blood, obtained on the day of vaccination. The chain has TRBV2 and TRBJ2-5; possibly TRBD2 for D (5 bases). The TCR sequence derives from a man in his forties or fifties who received an inactivated influenza vaccine. The CDR3 is CASRGGPLEQETQYF. In DNA, the CDR3 is TGTGCCAGCAGAGGAGGTCCTCTTGAGCAAGAGACCCAGTACTTC.